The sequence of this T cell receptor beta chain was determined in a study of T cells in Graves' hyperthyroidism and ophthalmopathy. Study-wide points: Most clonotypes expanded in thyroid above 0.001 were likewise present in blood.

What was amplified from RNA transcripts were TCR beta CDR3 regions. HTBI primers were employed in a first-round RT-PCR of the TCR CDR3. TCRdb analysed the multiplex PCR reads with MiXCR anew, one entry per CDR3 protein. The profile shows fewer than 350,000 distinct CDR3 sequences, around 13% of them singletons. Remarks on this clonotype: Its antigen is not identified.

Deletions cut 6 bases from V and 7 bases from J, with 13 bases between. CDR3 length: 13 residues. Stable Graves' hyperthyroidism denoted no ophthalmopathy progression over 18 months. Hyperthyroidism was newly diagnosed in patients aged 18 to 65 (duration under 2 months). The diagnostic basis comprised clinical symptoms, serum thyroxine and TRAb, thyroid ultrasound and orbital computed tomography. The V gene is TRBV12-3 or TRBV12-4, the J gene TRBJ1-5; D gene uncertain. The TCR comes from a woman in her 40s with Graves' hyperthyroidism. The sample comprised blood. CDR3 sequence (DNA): TGTGCCAGCAGAGTGGGAACTGTACAGCCCCAGCATTTT. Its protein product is CASRVGTVQPQHF.